This paragraph reports one T cell receptor (beta chain). Antigen unknown. This table comes from immunoSEQ multiplex PCR, and its TCRdb copy is limited to in-frame clones, with some not included. Here the sample spans millions of clones, 85% to 95% being singletons. This specimen comes from a study of shared clonotypes between healthy human individuals. Study-level background: Three plates were used per donor for CD4 naive, three for CD4 memory, two for CD8 naive and one for CD8 memory. Findings and limits, study-wide: It was observed that approximately 5% of naive CD4 clonotypes were shared across four donors.

Trimming stripped 0 bases from V and 8 bases from J, with 12 bases between. The length of the CDR3 is 14 residues. Germline lookup yields CDR1 SGDLS and CDR2 YYNGEE. The origin of this receptor is a man younger than 30 in good health. Some clones in this sample may be carry-over from other donors' samples. Sequencing was carried out using naive CD4+ T cells from PBMCs. Specified subset: CD45RA+ positively selected. The genes are TRBV9 and TRBJ1-3; possibly TRBD1 for D (5 bases). The CDR3: CASSVGGEGDTIYF. CDR3 in DNA: TGTGCCAGCAGCGTAGGTGGGGAAGGGGACACCATATATTTT.